The next 5 T cell receptor beta chains were all read from a single sample in a study of cytomegalovirus exposure and HLA in healthy donors. PCR was performed using 60 Vbeta and 13 Jbeta primers. Assay used: immunoSEQ multiplex PCR; TCRdb lists only in-frame clones, some missing. The sample lists more than 110,000 clones; over 70% were seen once. Sample: PBMCs. The receptors were gathered from a man aged 40-49 years in good health and CMV-seropositive.

This chain uses TRBV5-1 with TRBJ2-5, with D tentatively TRBD2 (5 bases). Looked up from germline, CDR1 is SGHRS and CDR2 is YFSETQ. The CDR3 loop spans 14 amino acids. V was pared by 1 base and J by 1 base, with 8 bases between. CDR3: CASSLSGIQETQYF. The DNA for the CDR3 is TGCGCCAGCAGCTTGTCCGGGATCCAAGAGACCCAGTACTTC.

The V call is TRBV19, the J call TRBJ2-6; D remains ambiguous. The CDR3 sequence is 13 residues long. Germline CDR1 LNHDA, CDR2 SQIVND (reference sequence). V was shortened by 5 bases and J by 9 bases, with 11 bases between the two germline ends. CDR3 in DNA: TGTGCCAGTAGTCCAGCAGGCCACAACGTCCTGACTTTC. Encoded protein: CASSPAGHNVLTF.

The V gene is TRBV9, the J gene TRBJ2-3; no firm D call. The germline V and J ends were trimmed by 0 bases and 0 bases, with 8 bases remaining between them. This CDR3 is 15 amino acids long. The germline V gene has CDR1 SGDLS and CDR2 YYNGEE. The CDR3 region is CASSVAGLSTDTQYF. The CDR3 DNA follows: TGTGCCAGCAGCGTAGCAGGCCTAAGCACAGATACGCAGTATTTT.

This clone occurred once. The sample has other DNA sequences that encode this CDR3 too. This chain uses TRBV5-4 with TRBJ2-3; D is undetermined. CDR3 size: 14 residues. V lost 3 bases and J 1 base, leaving 9 bases between the germline ends. CDR1 is SGHNT, CDR2 YYREEE, per germline (reference sequence). CDR3 nucleotide sequence: TGTGCCAGCAGCTCCCGTGGAGGCACAGATACGCAGTATTTT. It yields the protein CASSSRGGTDTQYF. Drawing the rest from reference TRBV5-4 and TRBJ2-3, the complete variable domain is ETGVTQSPTHLIKTRGQQVTLRCSSQSGHNTVSWYQQALGQGPQFIFQYYREEENGRGNFPPRFSGLQFPNYSSELNVNALELDDSALYLCASSSRGGTDTQYFGPGTRLTVL.

V is TRBV7-9 and J is TRBJ1-3; 7 positions match TRBD1. The CDR3 covers 15 residues. Trimming at V came to 7 bases and at J to 4 bases, leaving 10 bases not matched to a gene. Germline V gene data show CDR1 as SEHNR and CDR2 as FQNEAQ (reference sequence). CDR3 DNA: TGTGCCAGCACTCAACCCCGACAGGGAGGAAACACCATATATTTT. Amino acid sequence: CASTQPRQGGNTIYF.